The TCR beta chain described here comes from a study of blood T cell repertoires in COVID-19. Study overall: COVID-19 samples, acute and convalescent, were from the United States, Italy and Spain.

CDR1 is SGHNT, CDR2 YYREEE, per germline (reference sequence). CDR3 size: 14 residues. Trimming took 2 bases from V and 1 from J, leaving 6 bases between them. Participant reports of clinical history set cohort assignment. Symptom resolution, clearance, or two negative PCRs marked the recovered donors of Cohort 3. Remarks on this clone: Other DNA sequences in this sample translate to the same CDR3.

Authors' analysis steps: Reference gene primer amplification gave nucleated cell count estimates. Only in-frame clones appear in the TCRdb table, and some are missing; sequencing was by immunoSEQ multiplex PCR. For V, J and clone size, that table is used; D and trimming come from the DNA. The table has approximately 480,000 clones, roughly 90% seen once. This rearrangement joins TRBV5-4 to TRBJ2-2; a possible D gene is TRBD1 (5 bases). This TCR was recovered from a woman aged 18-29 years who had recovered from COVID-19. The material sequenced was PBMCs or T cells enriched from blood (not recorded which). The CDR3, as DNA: TGTGCCAGCAGCTTTAGGGGGAACACCGGGGAGCTGTTTTTT. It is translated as CASSFRGNTGELFF. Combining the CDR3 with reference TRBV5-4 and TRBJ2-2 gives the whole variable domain ETGVTQSPTHLIKTRGQQVTLRCSSQSGHNTVSWYQQALGQGPQFIFQYYREEENGRGNFPPRFSGLQFPNYSSELNVNALELDDSALYLCASSFRGNTGELFFGEGSRLTVL.